This TCR beta chain originates from a study of cytomegalovirus exposure and HLA in healthy donors. This CDR3 spans 14 amino acids. V lost 3 bases to trimming and J lost 4 bases, with 11 bases between them. CDR1 and CDR2 from the germline V gene are SNHLY and FYNNEI. Study-level points and caveats: Some V segments, including TRBV6-2 and TRBV6-3, were excluded as indistinguishable. The classifier reportedly diagnosed cytomegalovirus status with high specificity and sensitivity.

Note on this clone: Its target is unknown.

60 Vbeta and 13 Jbeta primers were used in PCR. The assay was immunoSEQ multiplex PCR, and TCRdb's table has in-frame clones only and misses some. The sample lists about 150,000 clones; around 82% were seen once. The sample comprised PBMCs. The source of this sequence is a woman aged 50 to 60 in good health and CMV-seropositive. The V gene is TRBV2, the J gene TRBJ2-3; D perhaps matches TRBD2 (5 bases). CDR3 in DNA: TGTGCCAGCAGTGACGGGATAGTCGCAGATACGCAGTATTTT. It codes for CASSDGIVADTQYF.